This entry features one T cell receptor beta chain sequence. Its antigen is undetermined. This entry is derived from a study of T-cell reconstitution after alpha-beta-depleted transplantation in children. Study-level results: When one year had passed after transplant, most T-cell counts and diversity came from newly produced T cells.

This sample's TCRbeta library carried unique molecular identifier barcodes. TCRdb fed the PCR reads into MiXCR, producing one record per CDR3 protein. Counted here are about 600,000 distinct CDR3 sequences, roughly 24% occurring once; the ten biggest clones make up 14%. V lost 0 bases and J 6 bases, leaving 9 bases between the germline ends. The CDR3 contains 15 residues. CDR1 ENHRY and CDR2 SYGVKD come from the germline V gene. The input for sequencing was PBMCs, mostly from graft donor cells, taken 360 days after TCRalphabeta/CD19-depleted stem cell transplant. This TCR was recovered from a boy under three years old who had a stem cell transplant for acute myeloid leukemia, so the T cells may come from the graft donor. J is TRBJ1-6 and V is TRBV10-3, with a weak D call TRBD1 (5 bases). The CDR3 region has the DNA TGTGCCATCAGTGAGTCCGGGACGGCTAATTCACCCCTCCACTTT. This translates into CAISESGTANSPLHF.